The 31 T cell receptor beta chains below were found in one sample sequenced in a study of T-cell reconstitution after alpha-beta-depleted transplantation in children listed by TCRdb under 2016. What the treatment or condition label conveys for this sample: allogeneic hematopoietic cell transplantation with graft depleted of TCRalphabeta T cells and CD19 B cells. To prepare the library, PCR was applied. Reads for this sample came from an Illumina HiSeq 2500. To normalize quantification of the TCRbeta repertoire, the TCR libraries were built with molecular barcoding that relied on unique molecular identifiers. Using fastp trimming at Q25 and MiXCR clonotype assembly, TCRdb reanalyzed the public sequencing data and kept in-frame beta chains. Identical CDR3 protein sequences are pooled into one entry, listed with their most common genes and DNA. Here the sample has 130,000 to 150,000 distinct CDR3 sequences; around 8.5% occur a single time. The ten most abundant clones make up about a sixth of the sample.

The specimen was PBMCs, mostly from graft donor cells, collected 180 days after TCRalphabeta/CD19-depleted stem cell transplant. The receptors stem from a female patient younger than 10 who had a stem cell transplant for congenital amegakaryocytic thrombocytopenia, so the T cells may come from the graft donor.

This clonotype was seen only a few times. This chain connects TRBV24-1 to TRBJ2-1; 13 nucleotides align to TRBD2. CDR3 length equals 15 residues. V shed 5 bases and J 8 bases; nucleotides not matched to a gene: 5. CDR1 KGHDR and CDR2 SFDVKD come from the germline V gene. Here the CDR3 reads CATSAGLAGVDEQFF. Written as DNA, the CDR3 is TGTGCCACCAGTGCAGGACTAGCGGGAGTAGATGAGCAGTTCTTC.

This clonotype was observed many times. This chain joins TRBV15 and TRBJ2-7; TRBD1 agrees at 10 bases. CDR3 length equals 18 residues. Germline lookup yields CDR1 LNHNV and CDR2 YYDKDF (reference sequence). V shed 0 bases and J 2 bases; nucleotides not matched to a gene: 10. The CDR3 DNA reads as TGTGCCACCAGCAGAGAGGGACAGGGGAGGTACCTCCCCTACGAGCAGTACTTC. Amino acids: CATSREGQGRYLPYEQYF.

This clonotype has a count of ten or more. The CDR3 bases are TGTGCCAGCAGCCGACAGGGTAGCAATCAGCCCCAGCATTTT. This codes for CASSRQGSNQPQHF. V gene TRBV7-3 combines with J gene TRBJ1-5, with 7 nucleotides matching TRBD1. The V gene's germline CDR1 is SGHTA and CDR2 FQGTGA. The CDR3 runs 14 residues. J was trimmed by 0 bases and V by 5 bases; bases with no gene match: 1.

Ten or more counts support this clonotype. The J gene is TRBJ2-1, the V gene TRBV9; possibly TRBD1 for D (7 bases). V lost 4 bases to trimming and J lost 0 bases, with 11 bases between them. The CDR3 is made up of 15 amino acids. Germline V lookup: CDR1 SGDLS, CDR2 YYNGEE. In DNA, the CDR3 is TGTGCCAGCAGCTACAGGGGAGGCTCCTACAATGAGCAGTTCTTC. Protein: CASSYRGGSYNEQFF.

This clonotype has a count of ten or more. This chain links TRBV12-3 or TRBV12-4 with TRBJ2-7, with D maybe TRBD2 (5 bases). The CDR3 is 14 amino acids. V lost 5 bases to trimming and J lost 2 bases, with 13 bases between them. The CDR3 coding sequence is TGTGCCAGCAGTGGGAGTGGGAATCCCTACGAGCAGTACTTC. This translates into CASSGSGNPYEQYF.

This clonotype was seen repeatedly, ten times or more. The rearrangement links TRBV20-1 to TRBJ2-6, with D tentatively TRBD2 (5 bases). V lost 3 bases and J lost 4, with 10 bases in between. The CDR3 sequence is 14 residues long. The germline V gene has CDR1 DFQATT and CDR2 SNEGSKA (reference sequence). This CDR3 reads CSASSGYGANVLTF. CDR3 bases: TGCAGTGCTAGTTCGGGGTACGGGGCCAACGTCCTGACTTTC.

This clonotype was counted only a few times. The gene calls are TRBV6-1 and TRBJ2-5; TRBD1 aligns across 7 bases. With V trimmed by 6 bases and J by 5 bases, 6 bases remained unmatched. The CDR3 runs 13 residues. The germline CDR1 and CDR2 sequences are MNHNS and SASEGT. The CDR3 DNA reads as TGTGCCAGCAGACCCAAACAGGGGGAGACCCAGTACTTC. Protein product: CASRPKQGETQYF.

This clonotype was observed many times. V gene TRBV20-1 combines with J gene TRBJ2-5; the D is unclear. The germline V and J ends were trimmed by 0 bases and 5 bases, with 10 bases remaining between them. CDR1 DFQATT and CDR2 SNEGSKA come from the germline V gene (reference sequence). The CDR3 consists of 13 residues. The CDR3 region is CSARDNVGETQYF. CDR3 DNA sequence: TGCAGTGCTAGAGATAATGTGGGGGAGACCCAGTACTTC.

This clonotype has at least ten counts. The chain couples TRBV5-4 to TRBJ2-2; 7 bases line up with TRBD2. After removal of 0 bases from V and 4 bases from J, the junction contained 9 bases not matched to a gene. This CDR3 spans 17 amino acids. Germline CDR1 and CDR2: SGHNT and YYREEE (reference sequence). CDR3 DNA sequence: TGTGCCAGCAGCTTGGGGTTGCGGGAGACGGTCACCGGGGAGCTGTTTTTT. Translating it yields CASSLGLRETVTGELFF.

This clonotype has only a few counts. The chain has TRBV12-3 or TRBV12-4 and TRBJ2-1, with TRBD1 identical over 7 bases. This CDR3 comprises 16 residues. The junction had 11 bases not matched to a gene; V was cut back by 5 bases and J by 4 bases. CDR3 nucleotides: TGTGCCAGCAGTATACCTCCCCCGGGACAGTACAATGAGCAGTTCTTC. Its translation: CASSIPPPGQYNEQFF.

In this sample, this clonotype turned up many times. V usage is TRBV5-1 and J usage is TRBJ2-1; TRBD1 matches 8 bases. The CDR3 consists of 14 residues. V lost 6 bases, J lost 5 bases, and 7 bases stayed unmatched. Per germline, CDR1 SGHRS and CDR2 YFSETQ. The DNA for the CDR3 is TGCGCCAGCAATGTCGACAGGGGAAACAATGAGCAGTTCTTC. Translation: CASNVDRGNNEQFF.

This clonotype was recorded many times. The CDR3 sequence: CASSIRVAVSSYNEQFF. CDR3 DNA sequence: TGTGCCAGTAGTATCAGGGTAGCGGTTAGCTCCTACAATGAGCAGTTCTTC. The V and J genes are TRBV19 and TRBJ2-1, with D possibly matching TRBD2 (6 bases). Germline assignment: CDR1 LNHDA and CDR2 SQIVND (reference sequence). This CDR3 contains 17 residues. Trimming shortened V by 3 bases and J by 0 bases, and 15 bases separated the two germline ends.

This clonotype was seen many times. The CDR3 reads CATSRPLGASTEAFF. The CDR3 bases are TGTGCCACCAGCAGACCCTTAGGGGCATCCACTGAAGCTTTCTTT. The gene calls are TRBV15 and TRBJ1-1; D may be TRBD1 (5 bases). CDR3 length: 15 residues. V lost 2 bases and J 4 bases, leaving 14 bases between the germline ends. CDR1 LNHNV and CDR2 YYDKDF come from the germline V gene (reference sequence).

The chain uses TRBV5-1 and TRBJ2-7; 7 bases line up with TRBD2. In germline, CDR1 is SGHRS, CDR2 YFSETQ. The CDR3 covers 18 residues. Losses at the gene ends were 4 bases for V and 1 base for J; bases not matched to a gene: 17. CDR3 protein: CASSATSLAGAISYEQYF. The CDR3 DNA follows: TGCGCCAGCAGCGCTACATCGTTGGCGGGAGCCATTTCCTACGAGCAGTACTTC.

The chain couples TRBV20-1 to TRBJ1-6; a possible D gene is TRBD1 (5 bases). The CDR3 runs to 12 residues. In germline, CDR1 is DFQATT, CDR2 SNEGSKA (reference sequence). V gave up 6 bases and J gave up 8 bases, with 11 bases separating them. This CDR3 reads CSAGQGDSPLHF. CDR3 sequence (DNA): TGCAGTGCCGGCCAAGGGGATTCACCCCTCCACTTT.

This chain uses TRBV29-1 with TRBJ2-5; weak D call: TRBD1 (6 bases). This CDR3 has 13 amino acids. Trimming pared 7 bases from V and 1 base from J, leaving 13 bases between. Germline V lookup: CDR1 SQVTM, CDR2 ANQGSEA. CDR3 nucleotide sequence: TGCAGCGGCTTGGGGGCGGTCCAAGAGACCCAGTACTTC. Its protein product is CSGLGAVQETQYF.

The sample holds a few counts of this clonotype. The CDR3 sequence is CASSFPSRVYGYTF. For the CDR3, the DNA is TGTGCCAGCAGTTTTCCCTCCAGGGTCTATGGCTACACCTTC. This rearrangement joins TRBV28 to TRBJ1-2, with D tentatively TRBD1 (5 bases). From germline, CDR1 is MDHEN and CDR2 SYDVKM. V was clipped by 3 bases and J by 4 bases, with 12 bases between them. CDR3 length: 14 amino acids.

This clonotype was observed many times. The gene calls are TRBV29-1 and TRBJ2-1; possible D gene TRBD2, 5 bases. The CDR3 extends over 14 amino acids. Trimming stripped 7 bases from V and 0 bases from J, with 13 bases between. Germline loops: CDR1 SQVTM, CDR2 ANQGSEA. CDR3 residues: CSAEGPGSYNEQFF. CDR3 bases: TGCAGCGCCGAGGGCCCGGGCTCCTACAATGAGCAGTTCTTC.

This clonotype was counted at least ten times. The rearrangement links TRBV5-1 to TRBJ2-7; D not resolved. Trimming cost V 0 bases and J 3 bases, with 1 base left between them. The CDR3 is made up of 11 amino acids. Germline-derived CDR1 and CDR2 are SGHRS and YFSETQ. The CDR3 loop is CASSLDYEQYF. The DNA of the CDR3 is TGCGCCAGCAGCTTGGACTACGAGCAGTACTTC.

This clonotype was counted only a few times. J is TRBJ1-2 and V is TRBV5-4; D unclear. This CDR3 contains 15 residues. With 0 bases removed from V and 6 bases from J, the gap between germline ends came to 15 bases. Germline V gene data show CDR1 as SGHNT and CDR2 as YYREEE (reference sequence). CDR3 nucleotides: TGTGCCAGCAGCTTGGGGAGGGTCTGGACCGATGGCTACACCTTC. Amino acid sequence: CASSLGRVWTDGYTF. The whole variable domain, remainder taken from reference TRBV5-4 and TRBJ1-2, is ETGVTQSPTHLIKTRGQQVTLRCSSQSGHNTVSWYQQALGQGPQFIFQYYREEENGRGNFPPRFSGLQFPNYSSELNVNALELDDSALYLCASSLGRVWTDGYTFGSGTRLTVV.

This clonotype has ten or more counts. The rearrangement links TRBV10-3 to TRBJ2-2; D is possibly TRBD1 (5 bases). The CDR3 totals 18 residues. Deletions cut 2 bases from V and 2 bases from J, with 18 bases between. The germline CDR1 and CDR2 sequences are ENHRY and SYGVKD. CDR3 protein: CAISEGEKGWINTGELFF. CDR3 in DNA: TGTGCCATCAGTGAGGGTGAAAAGGGGTGGATTAACACCGGGGAGCTGTTTTTT.

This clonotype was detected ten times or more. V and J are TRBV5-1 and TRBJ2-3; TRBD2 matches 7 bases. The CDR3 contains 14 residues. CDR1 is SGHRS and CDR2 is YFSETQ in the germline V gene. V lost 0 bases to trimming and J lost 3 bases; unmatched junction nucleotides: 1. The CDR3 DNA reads TGCGCCAGCAGCTTGGACGGGAGGACAGATACGCAGTATTTT. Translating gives CASSLDGRTDTQYF.

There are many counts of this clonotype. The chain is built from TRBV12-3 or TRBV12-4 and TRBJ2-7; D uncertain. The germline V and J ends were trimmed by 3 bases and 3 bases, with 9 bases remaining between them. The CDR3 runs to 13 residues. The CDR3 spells CASSFGQYYEQYF. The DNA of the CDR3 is TGTGCCAGCAGTTTTGGGCAATACTACGAGCAGTACTTC.

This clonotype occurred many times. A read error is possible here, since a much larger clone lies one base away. CDR3 region: CASSLWGGTHYSGANGLTF. DNA of the CDR3: TGTGCCAGCAGTTTATGGGGCGGGACACACTACTCTGGGGCCAACGGCCTGACTTTC. The chain joins TRBV12-3 or TRBV12-4 to TRBJ2-6; either TRBD1 or TRBD2 may fit D (6 bases each). There are 19 residues in the CDR3.

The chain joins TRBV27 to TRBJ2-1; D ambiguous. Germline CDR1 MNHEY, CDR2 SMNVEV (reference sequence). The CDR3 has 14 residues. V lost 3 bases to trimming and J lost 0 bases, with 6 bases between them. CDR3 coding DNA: TGTGCCAGCAGTTTGGTCCCCTCCTACAATGAGCAGTTCTTC. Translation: CASSLVPSYNEQFF.

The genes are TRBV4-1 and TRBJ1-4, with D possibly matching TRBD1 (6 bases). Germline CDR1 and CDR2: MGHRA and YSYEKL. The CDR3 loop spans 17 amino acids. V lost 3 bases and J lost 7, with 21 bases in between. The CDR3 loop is CASSHGTSPLGGEKLFF. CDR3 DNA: TGCGCCAGCAGCCACGGGACCTCCCCTTTAGGGGGTGAAAAACTGTTTTTT.

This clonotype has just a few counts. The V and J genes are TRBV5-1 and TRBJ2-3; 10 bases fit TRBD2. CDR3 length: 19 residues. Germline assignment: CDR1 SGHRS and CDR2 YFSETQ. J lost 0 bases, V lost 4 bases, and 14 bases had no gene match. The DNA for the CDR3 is TGCGCCAGCAGCCCCACGTGGCTAGCGGGGGCCATTAGCACAGATACGCAGTATTTT. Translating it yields CASSPTWLAGAISTDTQYF.

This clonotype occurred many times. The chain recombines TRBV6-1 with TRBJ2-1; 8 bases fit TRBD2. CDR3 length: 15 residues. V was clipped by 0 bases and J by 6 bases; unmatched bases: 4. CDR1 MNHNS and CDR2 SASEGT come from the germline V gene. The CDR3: CASSEAGTRINEQFF. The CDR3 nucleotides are TGTGCCAGCAGTGAAGCAGGGACTAGAATCAATGAGCAGTTCTTC.

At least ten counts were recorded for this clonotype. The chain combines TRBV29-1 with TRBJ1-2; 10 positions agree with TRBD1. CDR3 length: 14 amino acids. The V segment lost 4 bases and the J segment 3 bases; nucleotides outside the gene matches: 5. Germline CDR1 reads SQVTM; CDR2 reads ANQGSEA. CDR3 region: CSVARTGGDYGYTF. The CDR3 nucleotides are TGCAGCGTTGCTAGGACAGGGGGGGACTATGGCTACACCTTC.

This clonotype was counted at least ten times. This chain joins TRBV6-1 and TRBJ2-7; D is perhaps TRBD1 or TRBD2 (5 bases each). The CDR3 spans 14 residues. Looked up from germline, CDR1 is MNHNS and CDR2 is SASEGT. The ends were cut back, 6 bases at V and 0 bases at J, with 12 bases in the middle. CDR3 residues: CASREDNLSYEQYF. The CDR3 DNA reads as TGTGCCAGCAGGGAGGACAACCTCTCCTACGAGCAGTACTTC.

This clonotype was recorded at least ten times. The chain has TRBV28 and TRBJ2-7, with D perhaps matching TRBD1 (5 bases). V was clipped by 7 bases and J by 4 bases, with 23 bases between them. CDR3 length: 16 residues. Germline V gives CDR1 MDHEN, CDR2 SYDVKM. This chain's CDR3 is CASTVPLFNRRYEQYF. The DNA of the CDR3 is TGTGCCAGCACCGTACCCCTCTTTAACAGGCGTTACGAGCAGTACTTC.